The source of this T cell receptor (beta chain) is a study of blood T cell repertoires in COVID-19. In the study's own analysis: Reference gene primer amplification gave nucleated cell count estimates. The protocol was immunoSEQ multiplex PCR, while the TCRdb copy is restricted to in-frame clones and leaves out a portion. The V and J calls and clone size come from that table; D and trimming were worked out from the DNA. The repertoire includes some 300,000 clones, around 90% of them detected once, and 1% sits in the top ten. Followed over time, Seattle patients had been enrolled while infection was active. With 5 bases clipped from V and 3 bases from J, the junction kept 7 bases outside the gene matches. Germline lookup yields CDR1 SGHTA and CDR2 FQGTGA. The length of the CDR3 is 16 residues.

J is TRBJ2-2 and V is TRBV7-3; 9 nucleotides agree with TRBD2. Sequencing used peripheral blood. This receptor was taken from a woman between 40 and 55 years old with COVID-19, enrolled during active disease. This CDR3 is CASSRSGGPYTGELFF. The CDR3 DNA sequence: TGTGCCAGCAGCCGGAGCGGGGGGCCTTACACCGGGGAGCTGTTTTTT.